This T cell receptor beta chain was found in a study of T cell repertoires in cytomegalovirus infection. The overall study: The study used recently identified HLA-C-restricted and well-studied HLA-B-restricted CMV epitopes.

TCRdb called the reads again in MiXCR, with one record for every CDR3 protein. The sample has about 920,000 distinct CDR3 sequences, about a third seen once. This clonotype came up many times. No antigen is known for it. The length of the CDR3 is 16 residues. Losses at the gene ends were 4 bases for V and 4 bases for J; bases not matched to a gene: 9. Germline V CDR1 and CDR2: SGHTA, FQGNSA. J is TRBJ2-3 and V is TRBV7-2, with 9 bases that match TRBD2. Source: cultured CD8+ T cells from PBMCs, taken from culture after CMV antigen stimulation. The TCR sequence derives from a human donor in good health (CMV status not recorded). Some clones in this sample may be carry-over from other donors' samples. The CDR3 nucleotides read TGTGCCAGCAGCTATGGGGCGGGGGGGCCGGCAGATACGCAGTATTTT. Protein product: CASSYGAGGPADTQYF.